The present entry profiles one T cell receptor beta chain with its context. Treatment meaning: randomized to nivolumab then ipilimumab (arm A) or the reverse (arm B). Patients had received no earlier DNA-damaging chemotherapy. PBMC sorting kept live CD3+CD8+ cells without CD19 or CD56. These data are taken from a study of sequential checkpoint blockade in melanoma. Study details: Patients were randomized 1:1 to nivolumab-then-ipilimumab or ipilimumab-then-nivolumab first-line. Both treatment sequences were followed by maintenance nivolumab.

The CDR3 consists of 15 residues. Germline CDR1 and CDR2: KGHSH and LQKENI. V gave up 5 bases and J gave up 2 bases, with 16 bases separating them. The method was immunoSEQ multiplex PCR; TCRdb's version includes in-frame clones alone and lacks a portion of them. The sample has about 25,000 clones; roughly 81% are singletons. V usage is TRBV18 and J usage is TRBJ2-7; tentative D call: TRBD1 (6 bases). Sequences were derived from CD8+ T cells sorted from blood (inferred from file names), sampled from a patient given nivolumab and ipilimumab in sequence. This clonotype was obtained from a human donor with melanoma. The CDR3 reads CASSSETGATYEQYF. The CDR3 DNA reads TGTGCCAGCTCATCAGAGACAGGTGCCACCTACGAGCAGTACTTC.